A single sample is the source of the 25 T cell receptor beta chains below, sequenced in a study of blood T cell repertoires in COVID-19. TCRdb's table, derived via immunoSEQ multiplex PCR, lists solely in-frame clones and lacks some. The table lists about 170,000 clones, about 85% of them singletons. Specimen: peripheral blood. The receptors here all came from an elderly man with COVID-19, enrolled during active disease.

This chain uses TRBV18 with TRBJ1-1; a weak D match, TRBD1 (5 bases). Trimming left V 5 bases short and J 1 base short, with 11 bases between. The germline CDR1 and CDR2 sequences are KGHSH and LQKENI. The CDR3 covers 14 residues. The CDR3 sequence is CASSLDTQNTEAFF. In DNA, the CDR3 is TGTGCCAGCTCATTGGACACTCAGAACACTGAAGCTTTCTTT.

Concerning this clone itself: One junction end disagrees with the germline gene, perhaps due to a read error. The CDR3 region is CASTVAGVSTDTQYF. DNA for the CDR3: TGTGCCAGCACCGTAGCGGGGGTGAGCACAGATACGCAGTATTTT. This chain connects TRBV9 to TRBJ2-3, with 9 bases aligning to TRBD2. The germline V gene encodes CDR1 SGDLS and CDR2 YYNGEE. This CDR3 has 15 amino acids.

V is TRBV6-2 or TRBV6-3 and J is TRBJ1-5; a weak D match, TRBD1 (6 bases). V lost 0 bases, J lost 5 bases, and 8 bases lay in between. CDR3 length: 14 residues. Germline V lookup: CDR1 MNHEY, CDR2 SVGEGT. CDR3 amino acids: CASSYSAGDQPQHF. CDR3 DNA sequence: TGTGCCAGCAGTTACTCGGCAGGGGATCAGCCCCAGCATTTT.

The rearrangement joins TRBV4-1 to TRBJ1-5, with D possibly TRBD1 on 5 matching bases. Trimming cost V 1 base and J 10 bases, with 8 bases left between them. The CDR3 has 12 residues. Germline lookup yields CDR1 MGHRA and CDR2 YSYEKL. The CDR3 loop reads CASSQGGDPQHF. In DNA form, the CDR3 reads TGCGCCAGCAGCCAAGGGGGGGATCCCCAGCATTTT.

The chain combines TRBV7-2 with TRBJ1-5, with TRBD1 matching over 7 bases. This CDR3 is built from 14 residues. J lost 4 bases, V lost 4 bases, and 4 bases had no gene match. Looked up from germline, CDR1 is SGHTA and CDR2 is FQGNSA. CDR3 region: CASSSTGMNQPQHF. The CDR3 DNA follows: TGTGCCAGCAGCTCGACAGGGATGAATCAGCCCCAGCATTTT.

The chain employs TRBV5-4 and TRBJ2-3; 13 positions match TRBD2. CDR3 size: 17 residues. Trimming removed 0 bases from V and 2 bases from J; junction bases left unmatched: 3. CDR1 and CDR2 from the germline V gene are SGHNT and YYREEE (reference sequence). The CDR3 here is CASSLGTSGGVTDTQYF. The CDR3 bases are TGTGCCAGCAGCTTGGGAACTAGCGGGGGGGTCACAGATACGCAGTATTTT.

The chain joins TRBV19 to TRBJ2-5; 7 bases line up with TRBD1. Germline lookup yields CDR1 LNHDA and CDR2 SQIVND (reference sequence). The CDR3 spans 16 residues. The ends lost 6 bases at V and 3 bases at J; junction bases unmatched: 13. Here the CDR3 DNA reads TGTGCCAGTAGCCCCACCTCCGGGACAGCGAAAGAGACCCAGTACTTC. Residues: CASSPTSGTAKETQYF. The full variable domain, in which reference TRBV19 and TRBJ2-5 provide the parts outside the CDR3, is DGGITQSPKYLFRKEGQNVTLSCEQNLNHDAMYWYRQDPGQGLRLIYYSQIVNDFQKGDIAEGYSVSREKKESFPLTVTSAQKNPTAFYLCASSPTSGTAKETQYFGPGTRLLVL.

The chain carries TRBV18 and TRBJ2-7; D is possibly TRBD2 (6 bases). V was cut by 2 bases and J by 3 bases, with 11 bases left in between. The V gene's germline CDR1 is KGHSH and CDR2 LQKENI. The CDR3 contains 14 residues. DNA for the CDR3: TGTGCCAGCTCACCATTCCCGGAGGGCTACGAGCAGTACTTC. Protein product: CASSPFPEGYEQYF.

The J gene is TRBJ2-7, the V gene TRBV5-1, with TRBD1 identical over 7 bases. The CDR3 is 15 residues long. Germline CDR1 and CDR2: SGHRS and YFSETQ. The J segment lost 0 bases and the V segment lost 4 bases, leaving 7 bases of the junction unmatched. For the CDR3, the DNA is TGCGCCAGCAGCGCGACCCGGGACAGCTCCTACGAGCAGTACTTC. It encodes CASSATRDSSYEQYF.

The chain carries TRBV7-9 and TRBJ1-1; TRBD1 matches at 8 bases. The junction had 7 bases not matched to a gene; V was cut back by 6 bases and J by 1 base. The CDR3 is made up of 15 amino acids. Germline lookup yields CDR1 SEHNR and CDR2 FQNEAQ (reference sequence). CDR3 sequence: CASRDRAFTNTEAFF. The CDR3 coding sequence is TGTGCCAGCAGGGACAGGGCTTTTACGAACACTGAAGCTTTCTTT. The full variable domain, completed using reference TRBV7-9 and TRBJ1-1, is DTGVSQNPRHKITKRGQNVTFRCDPISEHNRLYWYRQTLGQGPEFLTYFQNEAQLEKSRLLSDRFSAERPKGSFSTLEIQRTEQGDSAMYLCASRDRAFTNTEAFFGQGTRLTVV.

CDR3 in amino acids: CASSKDRGREKLFF. For the CDR3, the DNA is TGTGCCAGCAGTAAGGACAGGGGGCGTGAAAAACTGTTTTTT. The chain employs TRBV6-5 and TRBJ1-4; 11 bases are a match to TRBD1. CDR1 and CDR2 (germline): MNHEY, SVGAGI. This CDR3 contains 14 residues. V dropped 5 bases and J dropped 7; count of bases not matched to a gene: 3.

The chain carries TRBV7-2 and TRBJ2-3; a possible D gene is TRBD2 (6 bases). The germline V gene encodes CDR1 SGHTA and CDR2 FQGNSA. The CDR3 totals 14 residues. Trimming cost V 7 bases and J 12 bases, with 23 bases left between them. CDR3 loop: CASNQNAPGLIQYF. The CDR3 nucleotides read TGTGCCAGCAACCAGAATGCCCCGGGACTTATACAGTATTTT.

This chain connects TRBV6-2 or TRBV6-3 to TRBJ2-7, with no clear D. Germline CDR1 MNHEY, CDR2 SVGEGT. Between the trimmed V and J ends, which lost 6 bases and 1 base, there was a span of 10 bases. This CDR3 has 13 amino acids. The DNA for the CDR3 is TGTGCCAGCAGCTTACTGAGATCCTACGAGCAGTACTTC. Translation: CASSLLRSYEQYF.

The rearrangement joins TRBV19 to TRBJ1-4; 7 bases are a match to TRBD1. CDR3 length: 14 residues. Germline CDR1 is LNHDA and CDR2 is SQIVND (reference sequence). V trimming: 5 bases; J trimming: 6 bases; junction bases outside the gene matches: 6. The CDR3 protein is CASSSLGTDEKLFF. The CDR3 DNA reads TGTGCCAGTAGTTCGCTAGGGACAGATGAAAAACTGTTTTTT.

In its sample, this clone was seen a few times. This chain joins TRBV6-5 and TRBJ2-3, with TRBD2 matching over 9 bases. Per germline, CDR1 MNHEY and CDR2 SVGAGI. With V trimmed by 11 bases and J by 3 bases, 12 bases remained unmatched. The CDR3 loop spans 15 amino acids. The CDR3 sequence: CAACAGGLGTDTQYF. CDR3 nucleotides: TGTGCCGCTTGTGCGGGGGGGCTGGGTACAGATACGCAGTATTTT.

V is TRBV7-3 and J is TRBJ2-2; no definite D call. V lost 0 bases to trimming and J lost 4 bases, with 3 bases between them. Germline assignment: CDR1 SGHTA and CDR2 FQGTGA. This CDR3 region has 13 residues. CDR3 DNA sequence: TGTGCCAGCAGCTTAACCGGCACCGGGGAGCTGTTTTTT. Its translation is CASSLTGTGELFF.

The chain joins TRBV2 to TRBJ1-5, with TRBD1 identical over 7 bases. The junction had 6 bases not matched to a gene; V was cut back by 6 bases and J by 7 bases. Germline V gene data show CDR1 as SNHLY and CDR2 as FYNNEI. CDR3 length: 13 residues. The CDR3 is CASSRQGRQPQHF. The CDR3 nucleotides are TGTGCCAGCAGCAGACAGGGAAGGCAGCCCCAGCATTTT.

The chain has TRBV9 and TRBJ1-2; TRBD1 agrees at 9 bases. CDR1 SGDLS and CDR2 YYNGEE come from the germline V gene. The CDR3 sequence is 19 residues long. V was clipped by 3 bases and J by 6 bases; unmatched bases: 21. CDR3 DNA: TGTGCCAGCAGCGCCGGGACAGGGCGTCCAGCGCTTGAAAGGCATGGCTACACCTTC. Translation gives CASSAGTGRPALERHGYTF. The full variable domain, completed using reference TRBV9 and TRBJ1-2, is DSGVTQTPKHLITATGQRVTLRCSPRSGDLSVYWYQQSLDQGLQFLIQYYNGEERAKGNILERFSAQQFPDLHSELNLSSLELGDSALYFCASSAGTGRPALERHGYTFGSGTRLTVV.

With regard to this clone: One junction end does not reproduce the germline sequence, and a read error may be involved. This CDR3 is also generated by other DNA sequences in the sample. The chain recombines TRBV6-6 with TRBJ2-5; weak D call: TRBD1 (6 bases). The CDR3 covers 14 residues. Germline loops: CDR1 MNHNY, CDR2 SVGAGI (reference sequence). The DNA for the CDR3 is TGTGCCAGCAGCTACTCGAACAGGGAAGAGACCCAGTACTTC. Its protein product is CASSYSNREETQYF.

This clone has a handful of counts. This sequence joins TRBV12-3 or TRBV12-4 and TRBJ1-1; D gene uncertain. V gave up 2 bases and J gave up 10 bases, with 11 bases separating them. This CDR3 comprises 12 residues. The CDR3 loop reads CASSLMTTAAFF. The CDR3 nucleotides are TGTGCCAGCAGTTTAATGACAACGGCAGCTTTCTTT.

The CDR3 sequence is CASRFDRGPLHF. The DNA for the CDR3 is TGTGCCAGCAGATTTGACAGGGGACCCCTCCACTTT. V gene TRBV11-2 combines with J gene TRBJ1-6; 8 bases line up with TRBD1. Trimming at V came to 6 bases and at J to 12 bases, leaving 4 bases not matched to a gene. Germline V gene data show CDR1 as SGHAT and CDR2 as FQNNGV. The CDR3 is made up of 12 amino acids.

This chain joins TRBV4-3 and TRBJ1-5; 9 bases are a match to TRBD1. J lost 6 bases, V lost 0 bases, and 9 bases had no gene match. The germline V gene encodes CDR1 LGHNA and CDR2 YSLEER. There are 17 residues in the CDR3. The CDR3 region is CASSQELTHRGLQPQHF. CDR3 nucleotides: TGCGCCAGCAGCCAAGAATTAACCCACAGGGGGCTTCAGCCCCAGCATTTT.

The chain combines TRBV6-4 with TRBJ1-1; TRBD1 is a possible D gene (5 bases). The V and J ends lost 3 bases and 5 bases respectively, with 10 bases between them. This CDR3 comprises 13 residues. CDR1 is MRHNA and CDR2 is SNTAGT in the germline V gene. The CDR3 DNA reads TGTGCCAGCAGTGAAGGCAGGGCAACTGAAGCTTTCTTT. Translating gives CASSEGRATEAFF.

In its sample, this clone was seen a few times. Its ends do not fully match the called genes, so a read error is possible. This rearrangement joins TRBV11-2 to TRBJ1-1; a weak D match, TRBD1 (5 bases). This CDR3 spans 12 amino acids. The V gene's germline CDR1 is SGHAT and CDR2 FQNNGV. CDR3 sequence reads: CASSQSDTEAFF. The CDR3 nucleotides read TGTGCCAGCAGCCAGTCGGACACGGAAGCTTTCTTT.

The CDR3 DNA reads TGTGCCAGCAGGGCGACAGGGGATTATGAAGGCTACACCTTC. It is translated as CASRATGDYEGYTF. The chain joins TRBV28 to TRBJ1-2, with 8 bases lining up with TRBD1. CDR1 and CDR2 (germline): MDHEN, SYDVKM. The V gene end was trimmed by 6 bases and the J gene end by 8 bases; junction bases not matched to a gene: 11. This CDR3 is 14 amino acids long.